The 27 T cell receptor beta chains below all came from one sample that was sequenced in a study of CD4 T cells in relation to SARS-CoV-2 and coronaviruses. Generated by immunoSEQ multiplex PCR, the TCRdb table keeps only in-frame clones and is missing some. Here the sample spans 40,000 to 50,000 clones, over 75% being singletons. Antigen specificity for these receptors is unknown. The sequenced sample consisted of naive CD4+ T cells from PBMCs, cultured in vitro. Documented subset: naive CD4+ T cells isolated by negative enrichment. The receptor source for this set is an adult with COVID-19.

V usage is TRBV30 and J usage is TRBJ2-2; 12 bases agree with TRBD2. The junction had 5 bases not matched to a gene; V was cut back by 1 base and J by 5 bases. CDR1 and CDR2 from the germline V gene are GTSNPN and SVGIG (reference sequence). The CDR3 is 16 amino acids. CDR3 residues: CAWSDRLAGDTGELFF. The CDR3 nucleotides are TGTGCCTGGAGTGATCGACTAGCGGGAGATACCGGGGAGCTGTTTTTT. The entire variable domain, with the rest obtained from reference TRBV30 and TRBJ2-2, is as follows: SQTIHQWPATLVQPVGSPLSLECTVEGTSNPNLYWYRQAAGRGLQLLFYSVGIGQISSEVPQNLSASRPQDRQFILSSKKLLLSDSGFYLCAWSDRLAGDTGELFFGEGSRLTVL.

This rearrangement joins TRBV7-9 to TRBJ2-1, with a possible D match to TRBD2 (5 bases). The CDR3 contains 14 residues. With 3 bases removed from V and 0 bases from J, the gap between germline ends came to 6 bases. Germline CDR1 reads SEHNR; CDR2 reads FQNEAQ (reference sequence). The CDR3 coding sequence is TGTGCCAGCAGCTTTAGCGTCTCCTACAATGAGCAGTTCTTC. It codes for CASSFSVSYNEQFF.

The J gene is TRBJ2-2, the V gene TRBV7-2; D is possibly TRBD1 or TRBD2 (5 bases each). Trimming removed 2 bases at V and 6 bases at J, with 13 bases between. CDR3 length equals 15 residues. CDR1 and CDR2 (germline): SGHTA, FQGNSA. CDR3 sequence reads: CASSLMLGTAGELFF. As DNA, the CDR3 is TGTGCCAGCAGCTTAATGCTAGGGACGGCCGGGGAGCTGTTTTTT. Full variable domain (rest looked up from reference TRBV7-2 and TRBJ2-2): GAGVSQSPSNKVTEKGKDVELRCDPISGHTALYWYRQSLGQGLEFLIYFQGNSAPDKSGLPSDRFSAERTGGSVSTLTIQRTQQEDSAVYLCASSLMLGTAGELFFGEGSRLTVL.

The V gene is TRBV5-6, the J gene TRBJ2-1; D is perhaps TRBD2 (5 bases). The CDR3 is made up of 12 amino acids. Trimming took off 4 bases at V and 10 bases at J, with 12 bases between the two ends. The germline gives CDR1 SGHDT, CDR2 YYEEEE. The CDR3 spells CASSGIGGEQFF. Here the CDR3 DNA reads TGTGCCAGCAGCGGAATTGGCGGGGAGCAGTTCTTC.

This chain connects TRBV5-4 to TRBJ2-3; the D gene is possibly TRBD2 (6 bases). V gave up 4 bases and J gave up 4 bases, with 13 bases separating them. Germline lookup yields CDR1 SGHNT and CDR2 YYREEE (reference sequence). The CDR3 length is 14 residues. The CDR3 DNA sequence: TGTGCCAGCAGCCCGGGGGTTGGGGCAGATACGCAGTATTTT. This encodes CASSPGVGADTQYF.

The count of this clone is one. The V call is TRBV28, the J call TRBJ2-7; 13 bases align to TRBD2. The CDR3 is made up of 17 amino acids. CDR1 and CDR2 from the germline V gene are MDHEN and SYDVKM. V shed 5 bases, J shed 3 bases, and the junction held 10 bases outside the gene matches. CDR3 coding DNA: TGTGCCAGCAGTCCTCCTACTAGCGGGAGGGAGGGCTACGAGCAGTACTTC. Its translation is CASSPPTSGREGYEQYF.

The chain carries TRBV6-2 or TRBV6-3 and TRBJ2-2; no firm D call. V lost 2 bases and J 7 bases, leaving 8 bases between the germline ends. Germline V lookup: CDR1 MNHEY, CDR2 SVGEGT. This CDR3 region has 13 residues. CDR3 sequence: CASSYRDLGELFF. CDR3 DNA: TGTGCCAGCAGTTACAGGGATCTCGGGGAGCTGTTTTTT.

The genes are TRBV7-9 and TRBJ2-2, with 9 bases matching TRBD1. CDR3 size: 15 residues. Germline V gene data show CDR1 as SEHNR and CDR2 as FQNEAQ (reference sequence). Unmatched junction bases numbered 4, after V lost 5 bases and J lost 3 bases. The CDR3 loop reads CASSPRDRDTGELFF. CDR3 nucleotides: TGTGCCAGCAGCCCCCGGGACAGGGACACCGGGGAGCTGTTTTTT.

This rearrangement joins TRBV4-2 to TRBJ2-2; 14 bases fit TRBD2. Germline values: CDR1 LGHNA, CDR2 YNFKEQ. J gave up 4 bases and V 5 bases, and 6 bases lay outside the gene matches. The CDR3 has 17 amino acids. CDR3 coding DNA: TGTGCCAGCAGCAAGACTAGCGGGGGGGAGAGCACCGGGGAGCTGTTTTTT. Translated: CASSKTSGGESTGELFF.

The rearrangement links TRBV13 to TRBJ2-7; 7 nucleotides line up with TRBD2. Germline CDR1 is PRHDT and CDR2 is FYEKMQ (reference sequence). The CDR3 spans 17 residues. V lost 0 bases and J lost 2; bases outside the gene matches: 10. The CDR3 spells CASSLGFGLAAPYEQYF. The DNA for the CDR3 is TGTGCCAGCAGCTTAGGGTTCGGGCTAGCGGCCCCCTACGAGCAGTACTTC. Full variable domain (outside the CDR3, taken from reference TRBV13 and TRBJ2-7): AAGVIQSPRHLIKEKRETATLKCYPIPRHDTVYWYQQGPGQDPQFLISFYEKMQSDKGSIPDRFSAQQFSDYHSELNMSSLELGDSALYFCASSLGFGLAAPYEQYFGPGTRLTVT.

V usage is TRBV5-1 and J usage is TRBJ2-1; a possible D gene is TRBD2 (5 bases). The germline V and J ends were trimmed by 4 bases and 4 bases, with 12 bases remaining between them. This CDR3 has 14 amino acids. Germline CDR1 and CDR2: SGHRS and YFSETQ. The CDR3 here is CASSQWTGYNEQFF. CDR3 nucleotides: TGCGCCAGCAGCCAATGGACTGGGTACAATGAGCAGTTCTTC.

The chain links TRBV28 to TRBJ1-5, with 9 bases fitting TRBD1. CDR1 and CDR2 from the germline V gene are MDHEN and SYDVKM. With 2 bases clipped from V and 3 bases from J, the junction kept 5 bases outside the gene matches. This CDR3 is built from 16 residues. The CDR3: CASSLEDRGYNQPQHF. CDR3 nucleotide sequence: TGTGCCAGCAGTTTAGAGGACAGGGGTTACAATCAGCCCCAGCATTTT.

V gene TRBV7-2 combines with J gene TRBJ2-7; TRBD1 or TRBD2 may be the D gene (5 bases each). Trimming removed 2 bases at V and 4 bases at J, with 9 bases between. CDR1 SGHTA and CDR2 FQGNSA come from the germline V gene. The CDR3 runs 13 residues. The CDR3 DNA sequence: TGTGCCAGCAGCTTACTTGAGGGGTACGAGCAGTACTTC. Translation: CASSLLEGYEQYF. Complete variable domain (other parts from reference TRBV7-2 and TRBJ2-7): GAGVSQSPSNKVTEKGKDVELRCDPISGHTALYWYRQSLGQGLEFLIYFQGNSAPDKSGLPSDRFSAERTGGSVSTLTIQRTQQEDSAVYLCASSLLEGYEQYFGPGTRLTVT.

The DNA for the CDR3 is TGTGCCACCGCCGGGAGGGAGGGCCTCTATGAGCAGTTCTTC. Its translation is CATAGREGLYEQFF. The chain joins TRBV24-1 to TRBJ2-1; 8 bases match TRBD2. Per the germline V gene, CDR1 is KGHDR and CDR2 is SFDVKD. The CDR3 is made up of 14 amino acids. J gave up 8 bases and V 9 bases, and 11 bases lay outside the gene matches.

The DNA for the CDR3 is TGTGCCAGCAGCTTAGGGGGACAAGGGGAGCTGTTTTTT. The encoded protein is CASSLGGQGELFF. The V and J genes are TRBV7-3 and TRBJ2-2; D possibly corresponds to TRBD1 (6 bases). The CDR3 sequence is 13 residues long. V was pared by 2 bases and J by 8 bases, with 9 bases between. Germline V gene data show CDR1 as SGHTA and CDR2 as FQGTGA.

This clone was counted a single time. At one of its ends the junction is not consistent with the germline gene, which may arise from a read error. The sample contains more than one DNA sequence encoding this CDR3. V and J are TRBV13 and TRBJ1-6; D ambiguous. The V gene's germline CDR1 is PRHDT and CDR2 FYEKMQ (reference sequence). The CDR3 contains 15 residues. In nucleotides, the CDR3 is TGTGCCAGCAGCTCAGCCACAGAAACTAATTCACCCCTTCACTTT. Its translation: CASSSATETNSPLHF.

The genes are TRBV7-6 and TRBJ2-3; TRBD2 aligns across 8 bases. The V gene's germline CDR1 is SGHVS and CDR2 FNYEAQ. The length of the CDR3 is 16 residues. V lost 5 bases to trimming and J lost 3 bases; unmatched junction nucleotides: 10. Here the CDR3 DNA reads TGTGCCAGCAGCCTAAGTGCGGGAGGCACTACAGATACGCAGTATTTT. It translates to CASSLSAGGTTDTQYF.

The chain recombines TRBV5-1 with TRBJ1-6; D is uncertain. CDR3 length equals 13 residues. Between the trimmed V and J ends, which lost 5 bases and 5 bases, there was a span of 8 bases. Germline CDR1 and CDR2: SGHRS and YFSETQ. CDR3 loop: CASRGSNNSPLHF. As DNA, the CDR3 is TGCGCCAGCAGGGGTAGCAATAATTCACCCCTCCACTTT.

The chain couples TRBV7-3 to TRBJ2-3; D not resolved. V was shortened by 3 bases and J by 4 bases, with 14 bases between the two germline ends. The CDR3 is 15 residues long. The germline V gene encodes CDR1 SGHTA and CDR2 FQGTGA. The CDR3 region has the DNA TGTGCCAGCAGCTTCTCGCCCACTGCGGCAGATACGCAGTATTTT. Encoded protein: CASSFSPTAADTQYF. The full variable domain, in which reference TRBV7-3 and TRBJ2-3 provide the parts outside the CDR3, is GAGVSQTPSNKVTEKGKYVELRCDPISGHTALYWYRQSLGQGPEFLIYFQGTGAADDSGLPNDRFFAVRPEGSVSTLKIQRTERGDSAVYLCASSFSPTAADTQYFGPGTRLTVL.

This clone was observed once. V and J are TRBV18 and TRBJ2-2, with no clear D. The V end lost 0 bases, the J end lost 7 bases, and 18 bases lay between the germline ends. This CDR3 has 17 amino acids. CDR1 is KGHSH, CDR2 LQKENI, per germline. The CDR3 sequence: CASSPPQLTAAVGELFF. CDR3 in DNA: TGTGCCAGCTCACCACCGCAACTAACAGCCGCGGTCGGGGAGCTGTTTTTT.

The chain links TRBV15 to TRBJ2-1; D ambiguous. V shed 0 bases and J shed 0 bases, with 15 bases lying between them. The germline V gene encodes CDR1 LNHNV and CDR2 YYDKDF (reference sequence). The CDR3 covers 18 residues. The CDR3 DNA sequence: TGTGCCACCAGCAGAGAGAGCCTGCTGGGCAGCTCCTACAATGAGCAGTTCTTC. Protein sequence: CATSRESLLGSSYNEQFF.

The chain is built from TRBV12-3 or TRBV12-4 and TRBJ2-3; D might be TRBD2 (6 bases). The V and J ends lost 9 bases and 1 base respectively, with 8 bases between them. The CDR3 runs to 12 residues. Here the CDR3 DNA reads TGTGCCAGTAGCGGCGGCACAGATACGCAGTATTTT. Protein: CASSGGTDTQYF.

This chain links TRBV7-2 with TRBJ1-3; 7 positions agree with TRBD1. The germline V gene has CDR1 SGHTA and CDR2 FQGNSA. V was clipped by 2 bases and J by 6 bases; unmatched bases: 4. The CDR3 has 14 residues. CDR3 DNA sequence: TGTGCCAGCAGCTTACAGGGGGGGGTAAACACCATATATTTT. It specifies CASSLQGGVNTIYF.

J is TRBJ2-2 and V is TRBV2; D may be TRBD2 (6 bases). CDR1 SNHLY and CDR2 FYNNEI come from the germline V gene. This CDR3 is built from 16 residues. V was pared by 2 bases and J by 2 bases, with 12 bases between. As DNA, the CDR3 is TGTGCCAGCAGTGAATTCGGGGGAGGTAACACCGGGGAGCTGTTTTTT. Protein product: CASSEFGGGNTGELFF.

V is TRBV7-2 and J is TRBJ2-7; 13 nucleotides match TRBD2. Looked up from germline, CDR1 is SGHTA and CDR2 is FQGNSA. The CDR3 runs 15 residues. The V and J ends lost 4 bases and 5 bases, in that order; junction bases with no gene match: 5. The CDR3 region is CASSWGLAGFDEQYF. DNA for the CDR3: TGTGCCAGCAGCTGGGGACTAGCGGGATTCGACGAGCAGTACTTC.

This clone was counted a single time. CDR3: CASSPPRGLNIQYF. Written as DNA, the CDR3 is TGTGCCAGCAGCCCACCCAGGGGGCTGAACATTCAGTACTTC. The rearrangement uses TRBV13 and TRBJ2-4; 8 nucleotides line up with TRBD1. This CDR3 is built from 14 residues. Germline-derived CDR1 and CDR2 are PRHDT and FYEKMQ (reference sequence). J was trimmed by 7 bases and V by 5 bases; bases with no gene match: 7.

This clone was seen only once. The chain joins TRBV5-1 to TRBJ1-4; D gene uncertain. CDR3 length: 14 amino acids. V shed 6 bases and J shed 4 bases, with 13 bases lying between them. Germline CDR1 is SGHRS and CDR2 is YFSETQ. CDR3 sequence (DNA): TGCGCCAGCACCCCTTCCCCGGTTAATGAAAAACTGTTTTTT. It is translated as CASTPSPVNEKLFF.